This TCR beta chain is drawn from a study of T cell repertoires in cytomegalovirus infection (dated by TCRdb to the late 2010s). For the wider study: The peptide stimulations were aimed at well-studied HLA-B-restricted epitopes as well as recently identified HLA-C-restricted CMV epitopes, whose presentation resists viral immunomodulation. Because public TCR beta signatures pointed to carriage of CMV infection together with the matching HLA type, the HLA type of each donor mattered for the analysis.

The data were produced on an Illumina HiSeq 1500. TCRdb trimmed public reads at Q25 via fastp, called clones via MiXCR and kept in-frame beta chains. Identical CDR3 protein sequences are pooled into one entry, listed with their most common genes and DNA. This sample gives some 99,000 distinct CDR3 sequences in total; around 29% of them show up just once. About 81% of the sample is held by the ten biggest clonotypes. The CDR3 has 15 amino acids, counting the end cysteine and phenylalanine. Of all the DNA, just the CDR3 is kept, 45 bases in frame from base 1. CDR1 and CDR2 are drawn from the germline V gene (reference sequence): SEHNR, FQNEAQ. V lost 1 base and J lost 9 bases; the stretch between them is 16 bases long. Notes on this clonotype: What this receptor recognizes is not known. Base qualities are not provided; no much larger clone lies one nucleotide away.

The treatment or condition label of this sample denotes: in vitro stimulation with specific CMV peptide epitopes to enrich CMV-specific T cells. The study at large found these results: In both this cohort and an independent roughly 350-donor cohort, the cumulative frequency of public TCR beta family members distinguished carriers of CMV infection plus the relevant HLA type. In the ex vivo response, HLA-C-restricted CMV-specific TCR beta clonotypes were dominant, and in two of eight donors the single most frequent clonotype came from this HLA-C-restricted group.

This clonotype was sampled from a human donor in good health (CMV status not recorded). Some clones in this sample may be carry-over from other donors' samples. The sequences come from CD8+ T cells from cultured PBMCs, collected from culture after CMV antigen stimulation. In this chain, TRBV7-9 is recombined with TRBJ1-5, with an unclear D gene assignment. CDR3 loop: CASSLGPPIAGPQHF. The DNA sequence is given as TGTGCCAGCAGCTTAGGGCCGCCTATAGCCGGGCCCCAGCATTTT.